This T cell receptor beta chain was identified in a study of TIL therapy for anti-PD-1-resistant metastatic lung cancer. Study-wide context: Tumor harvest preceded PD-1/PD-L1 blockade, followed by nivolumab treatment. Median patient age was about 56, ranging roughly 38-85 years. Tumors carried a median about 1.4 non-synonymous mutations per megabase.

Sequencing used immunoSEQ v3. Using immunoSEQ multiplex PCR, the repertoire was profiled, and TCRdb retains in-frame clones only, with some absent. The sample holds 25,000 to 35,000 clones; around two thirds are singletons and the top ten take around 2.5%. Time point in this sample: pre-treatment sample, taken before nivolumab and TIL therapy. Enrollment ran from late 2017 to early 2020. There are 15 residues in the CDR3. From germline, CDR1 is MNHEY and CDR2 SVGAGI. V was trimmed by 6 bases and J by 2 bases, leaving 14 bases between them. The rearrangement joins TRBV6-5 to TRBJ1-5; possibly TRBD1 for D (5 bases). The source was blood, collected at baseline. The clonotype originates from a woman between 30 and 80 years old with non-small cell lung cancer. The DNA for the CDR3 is TGTGCCAGCAGCAACAGTCAAGGGGGCAATCAGCCCCAGCATTTT. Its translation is CASSNSQGGNQPQHF.